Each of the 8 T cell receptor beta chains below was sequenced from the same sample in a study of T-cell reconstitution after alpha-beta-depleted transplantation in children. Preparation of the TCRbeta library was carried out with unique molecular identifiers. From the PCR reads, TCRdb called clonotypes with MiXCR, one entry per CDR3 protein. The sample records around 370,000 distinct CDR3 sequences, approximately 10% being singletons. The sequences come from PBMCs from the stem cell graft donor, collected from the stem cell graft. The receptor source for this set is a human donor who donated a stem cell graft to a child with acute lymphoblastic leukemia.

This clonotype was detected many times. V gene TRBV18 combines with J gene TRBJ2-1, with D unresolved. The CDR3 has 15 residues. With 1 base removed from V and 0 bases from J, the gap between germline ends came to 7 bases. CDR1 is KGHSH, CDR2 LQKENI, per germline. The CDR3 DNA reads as TGTGCCAGCTCACCACAAGGGTTCTCCTACAATGAGCAGTTCTTC. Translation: CASSPQGFSYNEQFF.

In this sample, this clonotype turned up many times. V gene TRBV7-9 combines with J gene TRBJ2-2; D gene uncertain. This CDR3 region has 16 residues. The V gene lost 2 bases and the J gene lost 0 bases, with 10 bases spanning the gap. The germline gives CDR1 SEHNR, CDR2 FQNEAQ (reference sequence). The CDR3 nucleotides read TGTGCCAGCAGCTTAAGGGCTACGGCGAACACCGGGGAGCTGTTTTTT. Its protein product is CASSLRATANTGELFF.

Here the CDR3 reads CASRKFTGELFF. CDR3 sequence (DNA): TGTGCCAGCAGAAAGTTTACCGGGGAGCTGTTTTTT. The chain combines TRBV12-3 or TRBV12-4 with TRBJ2-2; D is ambiguous. The CDR3 loop spans 12 amino acids. With 6 bases removed from V and 5 bases from J, the gap between germline ends came to 7 bases.

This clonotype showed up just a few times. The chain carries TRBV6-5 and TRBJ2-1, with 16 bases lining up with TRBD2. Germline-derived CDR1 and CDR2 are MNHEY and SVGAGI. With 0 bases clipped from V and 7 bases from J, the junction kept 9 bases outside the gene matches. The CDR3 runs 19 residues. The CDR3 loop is CASSYSGGLAGGPGNEQFF. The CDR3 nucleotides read TGTGCCAGCAGTTACTCCGGGGGACTAGCGGGAGGGCCGGGAAATGAGCAGTTCTTC.

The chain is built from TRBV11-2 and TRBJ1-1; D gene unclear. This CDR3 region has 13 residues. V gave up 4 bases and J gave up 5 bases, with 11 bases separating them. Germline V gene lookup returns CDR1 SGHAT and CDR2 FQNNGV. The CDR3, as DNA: TGTGCCAGCAGCTCCAAAGCCGGGACTGAAGCTTTCTTT. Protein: CASSSKAGTEAFF.

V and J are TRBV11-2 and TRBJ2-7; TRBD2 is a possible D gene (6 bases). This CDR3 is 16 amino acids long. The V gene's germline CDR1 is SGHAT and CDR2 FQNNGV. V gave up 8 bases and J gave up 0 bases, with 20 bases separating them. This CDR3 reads CASVQPGGSGSYEQYF. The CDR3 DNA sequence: TGTGCCAGCGTCCAACCTGGGGGTAGCGGCTCCTACGAGCAGTACTTC.

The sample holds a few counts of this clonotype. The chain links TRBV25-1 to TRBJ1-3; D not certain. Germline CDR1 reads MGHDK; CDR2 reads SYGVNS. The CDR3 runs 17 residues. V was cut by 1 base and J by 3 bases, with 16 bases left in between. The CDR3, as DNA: TGTGCCAGCAGTGAATCTCAGCGTAGGAGGAGTGGAAACACCATATATTTT. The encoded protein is CASSESQRRRSGNTIYF.

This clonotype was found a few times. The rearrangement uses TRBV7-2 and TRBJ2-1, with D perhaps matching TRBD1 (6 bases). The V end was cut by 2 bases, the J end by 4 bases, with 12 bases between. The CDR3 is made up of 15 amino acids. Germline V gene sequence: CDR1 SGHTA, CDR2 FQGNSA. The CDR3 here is CASSLKQGAYNEQFF. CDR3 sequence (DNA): TGTGCCAGCAGCTTAAAACAGGGTGCGTACAATGAGCAGTTCTTC.